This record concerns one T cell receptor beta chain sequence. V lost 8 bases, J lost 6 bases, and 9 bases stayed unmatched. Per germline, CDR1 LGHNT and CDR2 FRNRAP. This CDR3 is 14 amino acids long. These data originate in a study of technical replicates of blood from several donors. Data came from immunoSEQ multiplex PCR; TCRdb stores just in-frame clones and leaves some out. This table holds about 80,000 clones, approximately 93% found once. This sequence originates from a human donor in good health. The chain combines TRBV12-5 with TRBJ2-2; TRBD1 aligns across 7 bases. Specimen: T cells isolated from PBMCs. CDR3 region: CASRQGTGSGELFF. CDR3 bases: TGTGCTAGTCGACAGGGCACGGGGTCCGGGGAGCTGTTTTTT.